The next 27 T cell receptor beta chains were all read from a single sample in a study of blood T cell repertoires in COVID-19. The protocol was immunoSEQ multiplex PCR, while the TCRdb copy is restricted to in-frame clones and leaves out a portion. The sample lists tens of thousands of clones, 90% occurring once. Sequences were obtained from peripheral blood. These receptors all stem from a man between 50 and 59 years old with active COVID-19.

CDR3 protein: CSASPDTVNTEAFF. DNA of the CDR3: TGCAGTGCTAGTCCCGACACTGTGAACACTGAAGCTTTCTTT. The genes are TRBV20-1 and TRBJ1-1; D remains unclear. Germline CDR1 reads DFQATT; CDR2 reads SNEGSKA (reference sequence). CDR3 size: 14 residues. Between the trimmed V and J ends, which lost 3 bases and 0 bases, there was a span of 11 bases.

V and J are TRBV9 and TRBJ2-2, with TRBD1 matching 9 bases. The junction had 12 bases not matched to a gene; V was cut back by 5 bases and J by 4 bases. CDR1 SGDLS and CDR2 YYNGEE come from the germline V gene. The CDR3 contains 17 residues. The CDR3: CASSLTGTGSSTGELFF. CDR3 DNA: TGTGCCAGCAGTCTGACCGGGACAGGGAGTTCCACCGGGGAGCTGTTTTTT.

This chain joins TRBV7-2 and TRBJ2-7, with 7 bases that match TRBD1. Germline V gene sequence: CDR1 SGHTA, CDR2 FQGNSA. This CDR3 has 15 residues. V was clipped by 0 bases and J by 4 bases; unmatched bases: 6. The CDR3 DNA follows: TGTGCCAGCAGCTTAGCGCCGGGACAGCAGTACGAGCAGTACTTC. Amino acids: CASSLAPGQQYEQYF.

The rearrangement links TRBV3-1 (or the pseudogene TRBV3-2) to TRBJ2-3; D may be TRBD2 (5 bases). Trimming took 4 bases from V and 0 from J, leaving 8 bases between them. Germline assignment: CDR1 LGHDT and CDR2 YNNKEL (reference sequence). The CDR3 length is 14 residues. This chain's CDR3 is CASSPWTSTDTQYF. In nucleotides, the CDR3 is TGTGCCAGCAGCCCTTGGACTAGCACAGATACGCAGTATTTT.

This clone showed up just once. The genes are TRBV5-1 and TRBJ1-1, with unresolved D. V was cut by 6 bases and J by 1 base, with 10 bases left in between. Per the germline V gene, CDR1 is SGHRS and CDR2 is YFSETQ. This CDR3 comprises 13 residues. CDR3: CASKVTGNTEAFF. Here the CDR3 DNA reads TGCGCCAGCAAAGTTACGGGGAACACTGAAGCTTTCTTT. Looking up the rest from reference TRBV5-1 and TRBJ1-1 gives the full variable domain: KAGVTQTPRYLIKTRGQQVTLSCSPISGHRSVSWYQQTPGQGLQFLFEYFSETQRNKGNFPGRFSGRQFSNSRSEMNVSTLELGDSALYLCASKVTGNTEAFFGQGTRLTVV.

This chain connects TRBV6-1 to TRBJ2-2, with D possibly matching TRBD2 (6 bases). Germline assignment: CDR1 MNHNS and CDR2 SASEGT. Trimming cost V 2 bases and J 3 bases, with 10 bases left between them. This CDR3 contains 15 residues. CDR3 nucleotides: TGTGCCAGCAGTGAATTTCCGGGGGACACCGGGGAGCTGTTTTTT. Translated: CASSEFPGDTGELFF.

This chain joins TRBV5-1 and TRBJ1-1, with 8 bases identical to TRBD1. Germline V lookup: CDR1 SGHRS, CDR2 YFSETQ. This CDR3 contains 15 residues. The trim removed 4 bases at V and 4 bases at J, leaving 9 bases unmatched. This chain's CDR3 is CASSPQTGDGTEAFF. CDR3 nucleotide sequence: TGCGCCAGCAGCCCCCAGACAGGGGATGGCACTGAAGCTTTCTTT. The complete variable domain, with remaining parts taken from reference TRBV5-1 and TRBJ1-1, reads KAGVTQTPRYLIKTRGQQVTLSCSPISGHRSVSWYQQTPGQGLQFLFEYFSETQRNKGNFPGRFSGRQFSNSRSEMNVSTLELGDSALYLCASSPQTGDGTEAFFGQGTRLTVV.

This chain uses TRBV29-1 with TRBJ2-7; D is unresolved. The V and J ends lost 4 bases and 3 bases respectively, with 10 bases between them. Germline loops: CDR1 SQVTM, CDR2 ANQGSEA. This CDR3 has 12 amino acids. CDR3 region: CSVADWSYEQYF. The CDR3 DNA reads as TGCAGCGTTGCTGACTGGAGCTACGAGCAGTACTTC.

The rearrangement uses TRBV5-1 and TRBJ1-2; weak D call: TRBD1 (5 bases). Germline CDR1 and CDR2: SGHRS and YFSETQ. The CDR3 runs 14 residues. The V end was cut by 1 base, the J end by 0 bases, with 7 bases between. CDR3 DNA sequence: TGCGCCAGCAGCTTGCAGGGTCCTAACTATGGCTACACCTTC. Translating gives CASSLQGPNYGYTF.

V is TRBV9 and J is TRBJ1-4; D uncertain. Germline V lookup: CDR1 SGDLS, CDR2 YYNGEE. The CDR3 is 15 amino acids. V lost 3 bases and J lost 7, with 16 bases in between. CDR3 nucleotides: TGTGCCAGCAGCGGCGTCGACGGGTTGGGTGAAAAACTGTTTTTT. Its protein is CASSGVDGLGEKLFF.

The chain has TRBV6-5 and TRBJ2-7; TRBD1 might be the D (6 bases). The germline V and J ends were trimmed by 6 bases and 11 bases, with 11 bases remaining between them. The CDR3 extends over 10 amino acids. Germline CDR1 reads MNHEY; CDR2 reads SVGAGI. The CDR3 sequence is CASRHRVEYF. In nucleotides, the CDR3 is TGTGCCAGCAGACACAGGGTGGAGTACTTC.

V and J are TRBV3-1 (or the pseudogene TRBV3-2) and TRBJ2-2; 9 nucleotides align to TRBD1. This CDR3 spans 18 amino acids. V lost 6 bases and J lost 3; bases outside the gene matches: 14. The germline V gene has CDR1 LGHDT and CDR2 YNNKEL (reference sequence). CDR3 residues: CASRQEGTGTGYTGELFF. The CDR3 nucleotides read TGTGCCAGCAGACAGGAGGGAACCGGGACAGGGTACACCGGGGAGCTGTTTTTT.

The V gene is TRBV5-1, the J gene TRBJ2-1; a weak D match, TRBD1 (6 bases). CDR3 length equals 14 residues. CDR1 and CDR2 (germline): SGHRS, YFSETQ. Trimming cost V 4 bases and J 7 bases, with 15 bases left between them. CDR3 sequence reads: CASSEGQGLNEQFF. In nucleotides, the CDR3 is TGCGCCAGCAGCGAGGGCCAGGGGTTAAATGAGCAGTTCTTC.

This chain connects TRBV27 to TRBJ2-4; 8 bases match TRBD1. J gave up 4 bases and V 11 bases, and 10 bases lay outside the gene matches. This CDR3 is 14 amino acids long. Germline values: CDR1 MNHEY, CDR2 SMNVEV (reference sequence). CDR3 region: CASGGAARKNIQYF. The CDR3 DNA reads TGTGCCTCAGGGGGCGCTGCACGAAAAAACATTCAGTACTTC.

The rearrangement links TRBV2 to TRBJ1-6; 7 nucleotides align to TRBD1. Trimming took 11 bases from V and 8 from J; bases not matched to a gene: 9. Germline V CDR1 and CDR2: SNHLY, FYNNEI. The CDR3 consists of 13 residues. The CDR3 nucleotides are TGTGCCCGCCGGGCAGGGGGAGATTCACCCCTCCACTTT. Translation gives CARRAGGDSPLHF.

The chain couples TRBV19 to TRBJ1-1, with a possible D match to TRBD1 (5 bases). Trimming removed 5 bases at V and 1 base at J, with 11 bases between. The CDR3 covers 14 residues. Germline CDR1 and CDR2: LNHDA and SQIVND (reference sequence). The CDR3 region has the DNA TGTGCCAGTAGTGACAGCAGCGAGAACACTGAAGCTTTCTTT. Residues: CASSDSSENTEAFF.

This clone occurred once. V is TRBV9 and J is TRBJ2-1; 8 nucleotides align to TRBD1. The CDR3 consists of 16 residues. Per the germline V gene, CDR1 is SGDLS and CDR2 is YYNGEE. The junction had 10 bases not matched to a gene; V was cut back by 0 bases and J by 8 bases. The CDR3 nucleotides read TGTGCCAGCAGCGTAGATGCGACAGGGGCCGGGTATGAGCAGTTCTTC. It translates to CASSVDATGAGYEQFF.

The rearrangement links TRBV4-3 to TRBJ2-5; perhaps TRBD1 as D (6 bases). V was shortened by 1 base and J by 6 bases, with 9 bases between the two germline ends. Germline values: CDR1 LGHNA, CDR2 YSLEER. CDR3 length equals 13 residues. The CDR3 DNA is TGCGCCAGCAGCCAAGGGCAGGGGAAGACCCAGTACTTC. Translation gives CASSQGQGKTQYF.

The chain uses TRBV7-2 and TRBJ2-5, with D uncertain. This CDR3 comprises 13 residues. Germline lookup yields CDR1 SGHTA and CDR2 FQGNSA. Trimming removed 3 bases at V and 7 bases at J, with 12 bases between. The CDR3 DNA sequence: TGTGCCAGCAGCTTCTTACAGAGCCCGACCCAGTACTTC. This gives the protein CASSFLQSPTQYF.

The chain employs TRBV28 and TRBJ1-2, with 7 bases aligning to TRBD1. The CDR3 is made up of 14 amino acids. Germline V lookup: CDR1 MDHEN, CDR2 SYDVKM. V lost 5 bases, J lost 2 bases, and 5 bases stayed unmatched. The CDR3 reads CASSTGTVNYGYTF. The CDR3 DNA follows: TGTGCCAGCAGTACCGGGACAGTGAACTATGGCTACACCTTC.

This sequence joins TRBV10-3 and TRBJ1-6, with TRBD1 identical over 9 bases. Unmatched junction bases numbered 8, after V lost 7 bases and J lost 13 bases. This CDR3 is 13 amino acids long. Germline V gene lookup returns CDR1 ENHRY and CDR2 SYGVKD. The CDR3 here is CAITGGQGIPLHF. CDR3 in DNA: TGTGCCATCACGGGTGGACAGGGGATTCCCCTCCACTTT.

This rearrangement joins TRBV7-2 to TRBJ2-2, with TRBD1 matching 8 bases. CDR3 size: 14 residues. Germline V gives CDR1 SGHTA, CDR2 FQGNSA. Trimming at V came to 5 bases and at J to 9 bases, leaving 8 bases not matched to a gene. This CDR3 reads CASSRRTGYRELFF. The CDR3 DNA sequence: TGTGCCAGCAGCCGGAGGACAGGGTATAGGGAGCTGTTTTTT. Using reference TRBV7-2 and TRBJ2-2 for the parts outside the CDR3, the full variable domain is GAGVSQSPSNKVTEKGKDVELRCDPISGHTALYWYRQSLGQGLEFLIYFQGNSAPDKSGLPSDRFSAERTGGSVSTLTIQRTQQEDSAVYLCASSRRTGYRELFFGEGSRLTVL.

The chain has TRBV19 and TRBJ2-3; weak D call: TRBD2 (5 bases). This CDR3 is built from 13 residues. CDR1 is LNHDA, CDR2 SQIVND, per germline (reference sequence). V dropped 6 bases and J dropped 4 bases, with 11 bases sitting between them. The CDR3 DNA sequence: TGTGCCAGTAGCGGAGGTCTCGCAGATACGCAGTATTTT. This codes for CASSGGLADTQYF.

The chain uses TRBV15 and TRBJ1-5, with 11 bases lining up with TRBD1. Trimming took 1 base from V and 6 from J; bases not matched to a gene: 11. Germline assignment: CDR1 LNHNV and CDR2 YYDKDF (reference sequence). CDR3 length: 18 amino acids. CDR3: CATSRGVSGTGGGQPQHF. CDR3 bases: TGTGCCACCAGCAGAGGCGTTTCCGGGACAGGGGGAGGTCAGCCCCAGCATTTT.

This chain links TRBV4-2 with TRBJ2-7, with TRBD2 matching 9 bases. Per the germline V gene, CDR1 is LGHNA and CDR2 is YNFKEQ. This CDR3 contains 15 residues. Trimming at V came to 0 bases and at J to 5 bases, leaving 5 bases not matched to a gene. Here the CDR3 DNA reads TGTGCCAGCAGCCAAGAGGTCCTAGCGGGGAACGAGCAGTACTTC. It translates to CASSQEVLAGNEQYF.

The chain links TRBV4-1 to TRBJ2-6; 7 nucleotides line up with TRBD1. Trimming took 3 bases from V and 3 from J; bases not matched to a gene: 8. CDR1 is MGHRA and CDR2 is YSYEKL in the germline V gene. This CDR3 spans 17 amino acids. The CDR3, as DNA: TGCGCCAGCAGCCATGAACCACAGGGGTATGGGGCCAACGTCCTGACTTTC. Residues: CASSHEPQGYGANVLTF.

This clone showed up just once. The gene calls are TRBV5-1 and TRBJ1-6; D remains unclear. The CDR3 covers 12 residues. V was shortened by 0 bases and J by 9 bases, with 4 bases between the two germline ends. In germline, CDR1 is SGHRS, CDR2 YFSETQ. The CDR3 DNA sequence: TGCGCCAGCAGCTTGGGCGTTTCACCCCTCCACTTT. Its translation: CASSLGVSPLHF.